Listed below are T cell receptor beta chains from one sample, sequenced in a study of lymphopenia after photon versus proton radiotherapy. The repertoire was sequenced with immunoSEQ multiplex PCR; TCRdb's copy has only in-frame clones and lacks some. In the table there are around 160,000 clones, approximately 90% of which are singletons. The source was peripheral blood, collected from a patient treated with photon-based radiotherapy. The source of these receptors is a man between 50 and 59 years old with gastric cancer. Both conserved end residues are part of each CDR3. The order of the fields is CDR3 DNA, CDR3 protein, D gene, V gene, clone size, J gene. D genes are given only for firm matches. Clone size is shown for a subset of rows, as once, few, many or a class of expanded clone.

TGTGCCAGCAGCTTGGCCGGATACACTGAAGCTTTCTTT CASSLAGYTEAFF NA TRBV5-4 NA TRBJ1-1
TGTGCCAGCTCCCAAACAGGGGGCAAGGACTATGGCTACACCTTC CASSQTGGKDYGYTF TRBD1 TRBV18 NA TRBJ1-2
TGTGCCAGCAGGCGACAGCAGAACACTGAAGCTTTCTTT CASRRQQNTEAFF NA TRBV6-5 NA TRBJ1-1
TGTGCCAGTAGTATGTCAGGGTTTCAGCCCCAGCATTTT CASSMSGFQPQHF NA TRBV19 NA TRBJ1-5
TGTGCCAGCAGTATGCCGGGACTAGCGGGAGGTGAGCAGTACTTC CASSMPGLAGGEQYF TRBD2 TRBV28 NA TRBJ2-7
TGTGCCAGCTCACCGTTATTAGCGGGACAGGGGACTGGAAACACCATATATTTT CASSPLLAGQGTGNTIYF TRBD1 TRBV18 NA TRBJ1-3
TGCGCCAGCAGCCCAGACAACTCTGGGGCCAACGTCCTGACTTTC CASSPDNSGANVLTF NA TRBV5-1 NA TRBJ2-6
TGTGCCAGCAGCTTAACGGCAGCCTCCTACGAGCAGTACTTC CASSLTAASYEQYF NA TRBV7-9 NA TRBJ2-7
TGCGCCAGCAGTGCACAGGGAATTGGGCAGCCCCAGCATTTT CASSAQGIGQPQHF NA TRBV10-2 NA TRBJ1-5
TGTGCCAGCAGTTTATTCGGCAGGGGGGATCAGCCCCAGCATTTT CASSLFGRGDQPQHF TRBD1 TRBV27 NA TRBJ1-5
TGTGCCAGCAGTTACTCGTTCACCACAGATACGCAGTATTTT CASSYSFTTDTQYF NA TRBV6-6 once TRBJ2-3
TGTGCCAGCAGCTCGGGACAGACAGTCGTCTACACCTTC CASSSGQTVVYTF TRBD1 TRBV7-2 NA TRBJ1-2
TGTGCCAGCAGCGTAGAGGGCGTGGAGGGTGAGCAGTTCTTC CASSVEGVEGEQFF NA TRBV9 NA TRBJ2-1
TGTGCCAGCAGCCGACGACTAGCGGGACCCACAGATACGCAGTATTTT CASSRRLAGPTDTQYF TRBD2 TRBV6-6 NA TRBJ2-3
TGTGCCACGGGGACTAGCAATGAGCAGTTCTTC CATGTSNEQFF TRBD2 TRBV28 few TRBJ2-1
TGTGCCAGCAGCGACCAGAGTGCAACTAATGAAAAACTGTTTTTT CASSDQSATNEKLFF NA TRBV9 NA TRBJ1-4
TGTGCCAGCGGGAGACGGGGAGACAACCAAGAGACCCAGTACTTC CASGRRGDNQETQYF NA TRBV7-3 NA TRBJ2-5
TGCGCCAGCAGCCCGACTAGCGGAAGCACCGGGGAGCTGTTTTTT CASSPTSGSTGELFF TRBD2 TRBV5-1 once TRBJ2-2
TGCGCCAGCAGCCAAGTTTACAGAGATACGCAGTATTTT CASSQVYRDTQYF NA TRBV4-3 NA TRBJ2-3
TGTGCCAGCAGTTTGGCAGGGGGCCTCACAGATACGCAGTATTTT CASSLAGGLTDTQYF TRBD1 TRBV6-6 NA TRBJ2-3
TGTGCCAGCAGTTTATTAGGAACGGGAGGGCCCGGTACCGGGGAGCTGTTTTTT CASSLLGTGGPGTGELFF TRBD2 TRBV27 NA TRBJ2-2
TGTGCCAGTAGCCGGGACCGGAACTATGGCTACACCTTC CASSRDRNYGYTF NA TRBV19 NA TRBJ1-2
TGTGCCAGCAGTTTAAATCCCTCCGCCGTTCAAAAGGGCTACACCTTC CASSLNPSAVQKGYTF NA TRBV27 NA TRBJ1-2
TGTGCCAGCAGTCCCGAGGGTCTAGCGGGATTGATGGAGTATTTT CASSPEGLAGLMEYF TRBD2 TRBV6-9 NA TRBJ2-3
TGCGCCAGCAGCCAAGACTCTCGCAGCGAGCAGTACTTC CASSQDSRSEQYF NA TRBV4-3 once TRBJ2-7
TGCGCCAGCAGCTTGTGGGACGGATCCTACGAGCAGTACTTC CASSLWDGSYEQYF NA TRBV5-1 once TRBJ2-7
TGCAGCGTTCAGGCCCACCAGGGGAGGGAGACCCAGTACTTC CSVQAHQGRETQYF NA TRBV29-1 NA TRBJ2-5
TGTGCCATCAGTGAGGGGGTCGGGAACACTGAAGCTTTCTTT CAISEGVGNTEAFF NA TRBV10-3 NA TRBJ1-1
TGCAGCACAAACGAGAGGCAGGGGAGCACAGATACGCAGTATTTT CSTNERQGSTDTQYF NA TRBV29-1 NA TRBJ2-3
TGTGCCAGCAGCTTAGTTCGGACAGGGGGCTCTGGCTACACCTTC CASSLVRTGGSGYTF TRBD1 TRBV7-2 few TRBJ1-2
TGTGCCAGCAGCCCACGGGGAACAGCGACAGTAAATGAGCAGTTCTTC CASSPRGTATVNEQFF NA TRBV27 NA TRBJ2-1
TGTGCCAGTAGCACTAGCGGGAGGACTGAGCAGTTCTTC CASSTSGRTEQFF TRBD2 TRBV19 NA TRBJ2-1
TGCGCCAGCAGCCCGGGACTAGCGGGAGAGACCCAGTACTTC CASSPGLAGETQYF TRBD2 TRBV5-1 once TRBJ2-5
TGTGCCAGCAGCGTAGCGGGAGGGGTCAATGAGCAGTTCTTC CASSVAGGVNEQFF TRBD2 TRBV9 NA TRBJ2-1
TGTGCCAGCAGCTTAAATCCGGCTAGCTACGAGCAGTACTTC CASSLNPASYEQYF NA TRBV7-8 NA TRBJ2-7
TGTGCCAGCAGCCTTCCCTGGAGCGCCTCCTACAATGAGCAGTTCTTC CASSLPWSASYNEQFF NA TRBV7-9 NA TRBJ2-1
TGTGCCACGCAATTCCACAGGGTTGGGCAGCCCCAGCATTTT CATQFHRVGQPQHF NA TRBV27 NA TRBJ1-5
TGTGCCAGCAGCACTAACTATGGCTACACCTTC CASSTNYGYTF NA TRBV7-9 few TRBJ1-2
TGTGCCAGCAGCTCAGGCCCCGGTACGCAGTATTTT CASSSGPGTQYF NA TRBV7-2 NA TRBJ2-3
TGCGCCAGCAGTGAGTCGGCAGATGGGGCCAACGTCCTGACTTTC CASSESADGANVLTF NA TRBV10-1 NA TRBJ2-6
TGTGCCAGCAGCCCGAGTGTGAACACTGAAGCTTTCTTT CASSPSVNTEAFF NA TRBV7-9 few TRBJ1-1
TGTGCCAGCAGCTGGGGGGACAGGGCCCCAGATACGCAGTATTTT CASSWGDRAPDTQYF TRBD1 TRBV5-8 NA TRBJ2-3
TGTGCCAGCAGCCCCGGCCCGGGATCCCCCTACGAGCAGTACTTC CASSPGPGSPYEQYF NA TRBV7-6 NA TRBJ2-7
TGTGCCAGCAGCTCCCAGGGTGAAAAACTGTTTTTT CASSSQGEKLFF NA TRBV7-2 few TRBJ1-4
TGTGCCAGCAGTTTTAAAACAGGAACTAACTATGGCTACACCTTC CASSFKTGTNYGYTF NA TRBV28 NA TRBJ1-2
TGTGCCACTAGACAGGGCACCGGGGAGCTGTTTTTT CATRQGTGELFF TRBD1 TRBV28 NA TRBJ2-2
TGTGCCAGCAGCTTACTAGCGGGAGGGTACAATGAGCAGTTCTTC CASSLLAGGYNEQFF TRBD2 TRBV7-3 NA TRBJ2-1
TGTGCCAGCAGCGTAGGTGTTAGCGGGAGATCCTACGAGCAGTACTTC CASSVGVSGRSYEQYF TRBD2 TRBV9 NA TRBJ2-7
TGTGCCAGCAGCTTAGATTTGTGGGAGACCCAGTACTTC CASSLDLWETQYF NA TRBV5-4 NA TRBJ2-5
TGTGCCATCAGTGCAGCCCCCCCCACAGATACGCAGTATTTT CAISAAPPTDTQYF NA TRBV10-3 NA TRBJ2-3
TGTGCCAGCAGGGGACTCTACGAGCAGTACTTC CASRGLYEQYF NA TRBV28 NA TRBJ2-7
TGTGCCACCAGGGACAGCTCCTACGAGCAGTACTTC CATRDSSYEQYF TRBD1 TRBV6-1 NA TRBJ2-7
TGTGCTAGTGGAGCAGGGGGCAACAGCAATCAGCCCCAGCATTTT CASGAGGNSNQPQHF TRBD1 TRBV12-5 NA TRBJ1-5
TGCGCCAGCAGCATACAGGGGTCGGATGGCTACACCTTC CASSIQGSDGYTF TRBD1 TRBV5-1 NA TRBJ1-2
TGTGCCAGCAGCCAAGTCGCGGGGACTGAAGCTTTCTTT CASSQVAGTEAFF NA TRBV14 NA TRBJ1-1
TGTGCCAGCAGCTCTGGTGGGGGGAACACCGGGGAGCTGTTTTTT CASSSGGGNTGELFF NA TRBV7-2 once TRBJ2-2
TGTGCCACCAGCAGGGCGCGGCTTAACACTGAAGCTTTCTTT CATSRARLNTEAFF NA TRBV15 once TRBJ1-1
TGCGCCACCAGGGACTACTCCTACGAGCAGTACTTC CATRDYSYEQYF TRBD2 TRBV10-2 many TRBJ2-7
TGTGCCAGCAGGTCGACTAGCGGGGGGAATGAGCAGTTCTTC CASRSTSGGNEQFF TRBD2 TRBV7-9 once TRBJ2-1
TGTGCCAGCAAACAGCACTATGGCTACACCTTC CASKQHYGYTF NA TRBV6-5 NA TRBJ1-2